The clone carrying this TCR beta chain showed up just a few times. The data were obtained in a study of identical twins. From the 5' RACE reads, TCRdb called clonotypes with MiXCR, one entry per CDR3 protein. The sample holds some 730,000 distinct CDR3 sequences, about 20% seen once. Germline lookup yields CDR1 SGHVS and CDR2 FNYEAQ. Trimming cost V 4 bases and J 3 bases; bases outside gene matches: 4. The CDR3 length is 16 residues. These records were also assigned to another study, of T cells expressing NK-cell markers.

This chain connects TRBV7-6 to TRBJ2-3; the match to TRBD2 covers 13 bases. Material: PBMCs. This sequence originates from a woman aged 18-29 years in good health. Here the CDR3 DNA reads TGTGCCAGCAGCTACAGACTAGCGGGGGGAACAGATACGCAGTATTTT. Translation gives CASSYRLAGGTDTQYF.